These 13 T cell receptor beta chains originate from one sample sequenced in a study of response to subunit inactivated influenza vaccine. TCRdb re-analysed the RT-PCR reads in MiXCR, keeping a single row per CDR3 protein. Altogether some 160,000 distinct CDR3 sequences are present, 11% being singletons, with the ten largest covering over 10%. Here the sequenced sample was non-naive T cells sorted from PBMCs, taken roughly 45 days after vaccination. The receptor source for this set is a man aged 50-59 years who received an inactivated influenza vaccine.

This chain connects TRBV5-6 to TRBJ1-2; unclear D gene. The V gene lost 8 bases and the J gene lost 9 bases, with 17 bases spanning the gap. Germline V CDR1 and CDR2: SGHDT, YYEEEE. CDR3 size: 12 residues. The CDR3 protein is CARSPGLLCYTF. The DNA of the CDR3 is TGTGCCAGGAGCCCCGGGCTCCTCTGCTACACCTTC.

This clonotype was counted at least ten times. The chain couples TRBV3-1 to TRBJ2-2; 7 bases are a match to TRBD1. The length of the CDR3 is 14 residues. V gave up 4 bases and J gave up 6 bases; unmatched junction bases: 5. The V gene's germline CDR1 is LGHDT and CDR2 YNNKEL (reference sequence). CDR3 region: CASSPIDRAGELFF. DNA for the CDR3: TGTGCCAGCAGCCCAATCGACAGGGCCGGGGAGCTGTTTTTT.

The chain has TRBV20-1 and TRBJ2-1; TRBD2 agrees at 11 bases. Trimming at V came to 0 bases and at J to 2 bases, leaving 9 bases not matched to a gene. The CDR3 runs to 18 residues. Germline values: CDR1 DFQATT, CDR2 SNEGSKA (reference sequence). The CDR3 nucleotides read TGCAGTGCTAGAGATGTCCTAGCGGGAGGCCCCACCTACAATGAGCAGTTCTTC. The encoded protein is CSARDVLAGGPTYNEQFF.

V is TRBV24-1 and J is TRBJ2-3, with 12 bases lining up with TRBD2. Germline CDR1 is KGHDR and CDR2 is SFDVKD. Trimming removed 9 bases from V and 3 bases from J; junction bases left unmatched: 3. This CDR3 comprises 14 residues. CDR3 region: CATSTSGRTDTQYF. DNA of the CDR3: TGTGCCACCTCGACTAGCGGGAGAACAGATACGCAGTATTTT.

This clonotype was found many times. V gene TRBV12-3 or TRBV12-4 combines with J gene TRBJ2-1, with 9 nucleotides matching TRBD1. CDR3 size: 15 residues. J lost 5 bases, V lost 8 bases, and 10 bases had no gene match. The CDR3 protein is CASWKVGQGNNEQFF. Written as DNA, the CDR3 is TGTGCCAGCTGGAAGGTGGGACAGGGTAACAATGAGCAGTTCTTC.

This chain uses TRBV20-1 with TRBJ2-5; 7 nucleotides align to TRBD2. V gave up 0 bases and J gave up 1 base; unmatched junction bases: 11. The CDR3 sequence is 17 residues long. Germline loops: CDR1 DFQATT, CDR2 SNEGSKA (reference sequence). This CDR3 is CSARDKGKGTTQETQYF. The CDR3 nucleotides are TGCAGTGCTAGAGATAAAGGGAAGGGGACTACCCAAGAGACCCAGTACTTC.

This clonotype appeared many times. The chain is built from TRBV12-3 or TRBV12-4 and TRBJ2-2; TRBD2 matches at 10 bases. The CDR3 contains 17 residues. The V segment lost 4 bases and the J segment 4 bases; nucleotides outside the gene matches: 9. CDR3 region: CASSSYTSGDLTGELFF. As DNA, the CDR3 is TGTGCCAGCAGTTCCTATACTAGCGGGGATCTCACCGGGGAGCTGTTTTTT.

This rearrangement joins TRBV5-1 to TRBJ2-1, with D uncertain. Germline V lookup: CDR1 SGHRS, CDR2 YFSETQ. The CDR3 runs 11 residues. V dropped 2 bases and J dropped 7 bases, with 4 bases sitting between them. The CDR3 sequence: CASSFRNEQFF. The DNA of the CDR3 is TGCGCCAGCAGCTTTCGGAATGAGCAGTTCTTC.

The chain has TRBV2 and TRBJ2-1, with no clear D. This CDR3 has 12 residues. Trimming removed 7 bases from V and 9 bases from J, with 13 bases in between. Germline assignment: CDR1 SNHLY and CDR2 FYNNEI. Written as DNA, the CDR3 is TGTGCCAGCAAAGCCTTATCGGGTGAGCAGTTCTTC. It is translated as CASKALSGEQFF.

There are many counts of this clonotype. The gene calls are TRBV9 and TRBJ2-1; D possibly matches TRBD1 or TRBD2 (6 bases each). The CDR3 covers 13 residues. With 3 bases removed from V and 8 bases from J, the gap between germline ends came to 12 bases. Per germline, CDR1 SGDLS and CDR2 YYNGEE. The CDR3 DNA sequence: TGTGCCAGCAGCGGCGGGACAATTGATGAGCAGTTCTTC. As protein: CASSGGTIDEQFF.

This clonotype was detected a few times. The J gene is TRBJ2-3, the V gene TRBV25-1; TRBD2 matches 11 bases. CDR3 length: 17 residues. V was pared by 4 bases and J by 4 bases, with 10 bases of the junction left unmatched. Germline loops: CDR1 MGHDK, CDR2 SYGVNS. The CDR3 spells CASSVLAGESGPDTQYF. CDR3 nucleotides: TGTGCCAGCAGTGTACTAGCGGGGGAGAGTGGGCCAGATACGCAGTATTTT.

This clonotype was detected a few times. V and J are TRBV6-2 or TRBV6-3 and TRBJ2-2; the D gene is possibly TRBD1 (6 bases). Per germline, CDR1 MNHEY and CDR2 SVGEGT. The CDR3 has 13 residues. Deletions cut 6 bases from V and 7 bases from J, with 12 bases between. CDR3 sequence: CASRRDTSGELFF. The CDR3, as DNA: TGTGCCAGCAGACGGGACACAAGCGGGGAGCTGTTTTTT.

CDR3 nucleotide sequence: TGTGCCAGCAGTACAGGACAGGTGAACACTGAAGCTTTCTTT. Translating it yields CASSTGQVNTEAFF. The chain carries TRBV12-3 or TRBV12-4 and TRBJ1-1; 7 bases fit TRBD1. The CDR3 is made up of 14 amino acids. V was pared by 5 bases and J by 0 bases, with 3 bases of the junction left unmatched.